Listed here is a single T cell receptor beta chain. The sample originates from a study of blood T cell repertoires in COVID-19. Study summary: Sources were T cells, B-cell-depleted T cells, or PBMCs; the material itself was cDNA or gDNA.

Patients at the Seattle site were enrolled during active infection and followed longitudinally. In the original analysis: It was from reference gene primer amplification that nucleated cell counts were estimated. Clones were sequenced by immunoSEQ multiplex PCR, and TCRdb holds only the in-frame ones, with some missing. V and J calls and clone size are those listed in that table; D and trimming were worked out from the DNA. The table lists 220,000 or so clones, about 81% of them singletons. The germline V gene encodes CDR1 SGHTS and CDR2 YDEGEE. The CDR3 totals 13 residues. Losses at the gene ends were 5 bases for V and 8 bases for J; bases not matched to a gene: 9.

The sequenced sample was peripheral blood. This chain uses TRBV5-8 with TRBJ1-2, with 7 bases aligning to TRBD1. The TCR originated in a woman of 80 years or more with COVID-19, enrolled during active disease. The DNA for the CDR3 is TGTGCCAGCAGGCCCAGGGACAGAGAGGGCTACACCTTC. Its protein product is CASRPRDREGYTF. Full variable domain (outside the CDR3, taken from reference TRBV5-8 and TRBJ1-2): EAGVTQSPTHLIKTRGQQATLRCSPISGHTSVYWYQQALGLGLQFLLWYDEGEERNRGNFPPRFSGRQFPNYSSELNVNALELEDSALYLCASRPRDREGYTFGSGTRLTVV.